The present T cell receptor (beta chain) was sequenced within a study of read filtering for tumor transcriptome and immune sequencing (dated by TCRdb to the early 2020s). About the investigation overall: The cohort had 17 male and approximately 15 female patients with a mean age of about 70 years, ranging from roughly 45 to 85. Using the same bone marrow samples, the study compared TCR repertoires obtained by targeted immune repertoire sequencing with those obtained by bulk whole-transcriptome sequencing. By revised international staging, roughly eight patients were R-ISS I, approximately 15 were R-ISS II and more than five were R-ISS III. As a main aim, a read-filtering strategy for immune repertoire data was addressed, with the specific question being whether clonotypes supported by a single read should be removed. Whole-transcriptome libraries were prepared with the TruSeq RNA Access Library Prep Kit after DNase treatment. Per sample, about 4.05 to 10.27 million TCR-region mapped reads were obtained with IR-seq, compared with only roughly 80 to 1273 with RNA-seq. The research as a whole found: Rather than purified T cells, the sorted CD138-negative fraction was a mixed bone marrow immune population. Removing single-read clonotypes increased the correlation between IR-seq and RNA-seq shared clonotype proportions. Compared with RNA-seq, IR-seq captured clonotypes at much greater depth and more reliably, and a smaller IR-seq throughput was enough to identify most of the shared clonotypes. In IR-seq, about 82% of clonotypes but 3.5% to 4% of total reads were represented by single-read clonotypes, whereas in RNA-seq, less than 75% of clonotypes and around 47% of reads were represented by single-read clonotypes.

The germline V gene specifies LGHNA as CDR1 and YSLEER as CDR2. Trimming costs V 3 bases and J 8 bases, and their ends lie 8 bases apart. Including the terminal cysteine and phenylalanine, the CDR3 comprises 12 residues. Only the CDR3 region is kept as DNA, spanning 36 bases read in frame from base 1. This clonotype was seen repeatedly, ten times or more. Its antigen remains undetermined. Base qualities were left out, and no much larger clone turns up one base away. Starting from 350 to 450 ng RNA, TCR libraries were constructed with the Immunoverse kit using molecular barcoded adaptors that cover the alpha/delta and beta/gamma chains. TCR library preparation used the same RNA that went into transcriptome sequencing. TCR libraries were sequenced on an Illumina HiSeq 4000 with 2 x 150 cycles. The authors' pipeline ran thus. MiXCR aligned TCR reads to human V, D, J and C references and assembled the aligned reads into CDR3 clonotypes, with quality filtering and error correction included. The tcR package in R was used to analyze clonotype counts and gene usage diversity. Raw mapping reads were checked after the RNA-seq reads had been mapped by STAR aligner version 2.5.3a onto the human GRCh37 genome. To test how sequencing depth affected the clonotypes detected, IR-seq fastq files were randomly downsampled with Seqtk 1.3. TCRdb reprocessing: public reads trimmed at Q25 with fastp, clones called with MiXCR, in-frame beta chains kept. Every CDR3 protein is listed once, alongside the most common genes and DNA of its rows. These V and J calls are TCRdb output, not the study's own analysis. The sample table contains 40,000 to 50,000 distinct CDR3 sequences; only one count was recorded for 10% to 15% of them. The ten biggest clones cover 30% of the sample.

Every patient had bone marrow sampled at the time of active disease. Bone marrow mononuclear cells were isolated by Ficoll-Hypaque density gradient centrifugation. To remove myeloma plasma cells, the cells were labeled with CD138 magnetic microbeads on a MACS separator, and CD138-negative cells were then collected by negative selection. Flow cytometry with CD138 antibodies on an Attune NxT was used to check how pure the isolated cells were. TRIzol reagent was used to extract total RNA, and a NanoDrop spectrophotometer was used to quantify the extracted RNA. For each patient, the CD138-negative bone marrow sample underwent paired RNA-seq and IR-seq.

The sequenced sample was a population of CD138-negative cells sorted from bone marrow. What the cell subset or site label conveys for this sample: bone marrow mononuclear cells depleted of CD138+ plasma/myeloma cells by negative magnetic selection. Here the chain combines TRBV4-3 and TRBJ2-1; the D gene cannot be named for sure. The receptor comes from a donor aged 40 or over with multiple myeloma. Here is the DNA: TGCGCCAGCAGCCACCAGGTCGATGAGCAGTTCTTC. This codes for CASSHQVDEQFF.